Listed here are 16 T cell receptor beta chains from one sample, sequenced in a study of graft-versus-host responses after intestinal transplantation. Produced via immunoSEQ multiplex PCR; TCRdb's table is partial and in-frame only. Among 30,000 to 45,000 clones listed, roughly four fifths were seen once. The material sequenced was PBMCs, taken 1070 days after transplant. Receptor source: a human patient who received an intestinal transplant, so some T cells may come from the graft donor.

The CDR3 region is CASSRRGYYGYTF. CDR3 DNA sequence: TGTGCCAGCAGCCGCCGGGGATACTATGGCTACACCTTC. The chain couples TRBV13 to TRBJ1-2, with unresolved D. Germline CDR1 reads PRHDT; CDR2 reads FYEKMQ (reference sequence). The V gene lost 5 bases and the J gene lost 3 bases, with 10 bases spanning the gap. CDR3 length: 13 amino acids.

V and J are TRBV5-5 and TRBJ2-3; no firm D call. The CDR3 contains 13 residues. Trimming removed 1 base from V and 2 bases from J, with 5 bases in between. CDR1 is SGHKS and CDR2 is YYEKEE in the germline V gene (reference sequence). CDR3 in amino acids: CASSLTSTDTQYF. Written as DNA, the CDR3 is TGTGCCAGCAGCTTGACCTCCACAGATACGCAGTATTTT.

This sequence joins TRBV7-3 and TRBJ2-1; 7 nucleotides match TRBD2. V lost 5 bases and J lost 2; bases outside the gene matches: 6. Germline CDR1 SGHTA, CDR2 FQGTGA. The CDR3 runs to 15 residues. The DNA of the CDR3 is TGTGCCAGCAGCCTTGGGGAGGGACCCTACAATGAGCAGTTCTTC. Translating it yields CASSLGEGPYNEQFF.

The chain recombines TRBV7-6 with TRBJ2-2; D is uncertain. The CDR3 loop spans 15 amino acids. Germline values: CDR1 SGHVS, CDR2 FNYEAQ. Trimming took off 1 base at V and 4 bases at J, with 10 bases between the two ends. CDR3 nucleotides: TGTGCCAGCAGCTTAGGGTACAGTGCCACCGGGGAGCTGTTTTTT. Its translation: CASSLGYSATGELFF.

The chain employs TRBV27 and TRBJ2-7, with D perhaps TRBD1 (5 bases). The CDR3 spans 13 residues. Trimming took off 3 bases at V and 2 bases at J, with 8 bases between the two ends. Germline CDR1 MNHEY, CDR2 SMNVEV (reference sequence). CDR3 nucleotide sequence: TGTGCCAGCAGTTTTGGCAGGGCCTACGAGCAGTACTTC. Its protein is CASSFGRAYEQYF.

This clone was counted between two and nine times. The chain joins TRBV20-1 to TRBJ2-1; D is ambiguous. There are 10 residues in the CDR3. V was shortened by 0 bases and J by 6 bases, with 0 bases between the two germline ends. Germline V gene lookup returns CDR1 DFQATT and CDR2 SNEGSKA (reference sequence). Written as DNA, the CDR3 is TGCAGTGCTAGAGACAATGAGCAGTTCTTC. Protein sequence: CSARDNEQFF.

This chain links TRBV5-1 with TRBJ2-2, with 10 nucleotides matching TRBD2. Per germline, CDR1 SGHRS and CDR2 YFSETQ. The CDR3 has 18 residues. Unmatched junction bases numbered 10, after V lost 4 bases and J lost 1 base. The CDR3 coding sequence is TGCGCCAGCAGCCAGTGGGGAGCTAGCGGGGGGAACACCGGGGAGCTGTTTTTT. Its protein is CASSQWGASGGNTGELFF.

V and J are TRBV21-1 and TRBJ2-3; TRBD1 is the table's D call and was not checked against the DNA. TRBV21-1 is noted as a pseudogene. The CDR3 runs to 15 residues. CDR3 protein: CASSKGGQGTDTQYF. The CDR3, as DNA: TGTGCCAGCAGCAAAGGGGGACAGGGCACAGATACGCAGTATTTT.

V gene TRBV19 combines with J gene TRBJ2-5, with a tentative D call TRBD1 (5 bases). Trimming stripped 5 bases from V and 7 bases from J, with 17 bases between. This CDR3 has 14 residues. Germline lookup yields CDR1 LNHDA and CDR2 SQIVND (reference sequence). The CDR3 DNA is TGTGCCAGTAGTTCCCAGGCCCTAAGGGGGACCCAGTACTTC. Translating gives CASSSQALRGTQYF.

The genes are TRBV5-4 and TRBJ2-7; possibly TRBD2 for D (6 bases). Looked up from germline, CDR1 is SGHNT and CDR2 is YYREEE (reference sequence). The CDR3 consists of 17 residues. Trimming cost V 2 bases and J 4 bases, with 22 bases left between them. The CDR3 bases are TGTGCCAGCAGCTTCGGGGGATCTGCTGGGAGTAGGTACGAGCAGTACTTC. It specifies CASSFGGSAGSRYEQYF.

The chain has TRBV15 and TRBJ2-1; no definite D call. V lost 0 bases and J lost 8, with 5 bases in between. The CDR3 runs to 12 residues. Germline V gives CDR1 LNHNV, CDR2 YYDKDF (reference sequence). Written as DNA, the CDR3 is TGTGCCACCAGCAGAGACGAGGATGAGCAGTTCTTC. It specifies CATSRDEDEQFF. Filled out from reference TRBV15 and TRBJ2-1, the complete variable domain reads DAMVIQNPRYQVTQFGKPVTLSCSQTLNHNVMYWYQQKSSQAPKLLFHYYDKDFNNEADTPDNFQSRRPNTSFCFLDIRSPGLGDTAMYLCATSRDEDEQFFGPGTRLTVL.

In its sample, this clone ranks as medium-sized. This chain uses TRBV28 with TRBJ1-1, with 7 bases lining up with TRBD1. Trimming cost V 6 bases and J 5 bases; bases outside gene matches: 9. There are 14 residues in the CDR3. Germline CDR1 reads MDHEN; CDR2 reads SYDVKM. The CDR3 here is CASRETGSATEAFF. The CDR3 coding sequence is TGTGCCAGCAGGGAGACAGGGAGTGCGACTGAAGCTTTCTTT.

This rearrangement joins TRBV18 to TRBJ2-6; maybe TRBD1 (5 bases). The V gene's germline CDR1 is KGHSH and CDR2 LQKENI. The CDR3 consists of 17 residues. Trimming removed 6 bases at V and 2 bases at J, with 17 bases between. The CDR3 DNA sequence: TGTGCCAGCTCCCAATGGGCCCCAGGGACTGGGGCCAACGTCCTGACTTTC. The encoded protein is CASSQWAPGTGANVLTF.

The CDR3: CASNGLGSYEQYF. The CDR3 DNA follows: TGTGCCAGCAACGGCCTGGGCTCCTACGAGCAGTACTTC. The rearrangement links TRBV6-5 to TRBJ2-7; D gene ambiguous. Per the germline V gene, CDR1 is MNHEY and CDR2 is SVGAGI. The CDR3 runs to 13 residues. The V gene lost 7 bases and the J gene lost 0 bases, with 10 bases spanning the gap.

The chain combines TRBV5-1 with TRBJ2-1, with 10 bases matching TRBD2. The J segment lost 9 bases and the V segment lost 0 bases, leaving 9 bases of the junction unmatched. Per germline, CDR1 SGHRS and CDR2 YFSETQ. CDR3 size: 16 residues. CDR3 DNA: TGCGCCAGCAGCTTGGAATCTAGCGGGAGAGGTAGTGAGCAGTTCTTC. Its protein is CASSLESSGRGSEQFF.

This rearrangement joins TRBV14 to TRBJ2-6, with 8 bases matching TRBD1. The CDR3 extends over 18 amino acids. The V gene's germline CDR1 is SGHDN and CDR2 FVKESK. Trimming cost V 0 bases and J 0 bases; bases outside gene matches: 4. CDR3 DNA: TGTGCCAGCAGCCAAGACCGGGACAGGATCTCTGGGGCCAACGTCCTGACTTTC. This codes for CASSQDRDRISGANVLTF. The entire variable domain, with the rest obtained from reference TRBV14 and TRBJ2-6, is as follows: EAGVTQFPSHSVIEKGQTVTLRCDPISGHDNLYWYRRVMGKEIKFLLHFVKESKQDESGMPNNRFLAERTGGTYSTLKVQPAELEDSGVYFCASSQDRDRISGANVLTFGAGSRLTVL.